Below, 20 T cell receptor beta chains from the same sample are listed, as sequenced in a study of immune evolution from preneoplasia to lung adenocarcinoma. The data were produced by immunoSEQ multiplex PCR, yet TCRdb's version contains in-frame clones alone and is incomplete. Of some 1,200 clones in the sample, under 90% were seen once. What was sequenced was FFPE adjacent normal lung tissue. These receptors were taken from a person between 55 and 69 years old with lung adenocarcinoma.

This chain joins TRBV4-1 and TRBJ2-6; D unclear. Germline CDR1 is MGHRA and CDR2 is YSYEKL. The CDR3 length is 15 residues. The V end was cut by 1 base, the J end by 3 bases, with 7 bases between. The CDR3 here is CASSQVSSGANVLTF. CDR3 nucleotides: TGCGCCAGCAGCCAAGTGAGTAGTGGGGCCAACGTCCTGACTTTC.

Judged by abundance, this clone is large. The rearrangement joins TRBV28 to TRBJ2-7, with TRBD2 matching over 8 bases. Germline CDR1 reads MDHEN; CDR2 reads SYDVKM. V was clipped by 6 bases and J by 12 bases; unmatched bases: 16. The CDR3 loop spans 14 amino acids. The CDR3 protein is CASSPSSASGSLYF. CDR3 sequence (DNA): TGTGCCAGCAGCCCTTCCTCAGCAAGCGGGAGTTTGTACTTC.

This clone came up once. V is TRBV7-9 and J is TRBJ1-2, with TRBD1 identical over 9 bases. This CDR3 comprises 14 residues. From germline, CDR1 is SEHNR and CDR2 FQNEAQ (reference sequence). The junction had 7 bases not matched to a gene; V was cut back by 3 bases and J by 8 bases. The DNA for the CDR3 is TGTGCCAGCAGCTTGAACAGGGGGCAGGGGGGCTACACCTTC. Protein: CASSLNRGQGGYTF. The whole variable domain, filled in from reference TRBV7-9 and TRBJ1-2, reads DTGVSQNPRHKITKRGQNVTFRCDPISEHNRLYWYRQTLGQGPEFLTYFQNEAQLEKSRLLSDRFSAERPKGSFSTLEIQRTEQGDSAMYLCASSLNRGQGGYTFGSGTRLTVV.

This chain joins TRBV5-1 and TRBJ2-7; D not certain. Trimming took 1 base from V and 1 from J, leaving 6 bases between them. CDR1 is SGHRS and CDR2 is YFSETQ in the germline V gene. This CDR3 is built from 13 residues. The CDR3 DNA reads as TGCGCCAGCAGCTTGACAGTTTCCTACGAGCAGTACTTC. Encoded protein: CASSLTVSYEQYF.

As concerns this clone: The identical CDR3 is also encoded by other nucleotide sequences in the sample. The chain uses TRBV20-1 and TRBJ2-1; D is unclear. The CDR3 has 11 residues. Germline CDR1 reads DFQATT; CDR2 reads SNEGSKA (reference sequence). V lost 0 bases and J lost 3, with 0 bases in between. CDR3 in DNA: TGCAGTGCTAGAGACTACAATGAGCAGTTCTTC. It specifies CSARDYNEQFF.

The chain has TRBV5-6 and TRBJ1-2; no reliable D call. This CDR3 is built from 12 residues. The V gene lost 0 bases and the J gene lost 4 bases, with 4 bases spanning the gap. Germline V CDR1 and CDR2: SGHDT, YYEEEE. CDR3 in DNA: TGTGCCAGCAGCTTGGAACGCTATGGCTACACCTTC. Translation: CASSLERYGYTF.

This clone turned up a few times. This chain links TRBV5-1 with TRBJ1-1; D might be TRBD1 (6 bases). Per germline, CDR1 SGHRS and CDR2 YFSETQ. The V end lost 6 bases, the J end lost 3 bases, and 21 bases lay between the germline ends. The CDR3 loop spans 16 amino acids. This CDR3 is CASTRGAGRLDTEAFF. The CDR3 nucleotides read TGCGCCAGCACCCGGGGGGCAGGGAGGTTAGACACTGAAGCTTTCTTT.

This clone was counted a single time. CDR3: CASSSGQGGSYYGYTF. CDR3 in DNA: TGTGCCAGTAGCTCGGGACAGGGTGGGTCATACTATGGCTACACCTTC. This chain links TRBV19 with TRBJ1-2; 9 bases are a match to TRBD1. This CDR3 has 16 residues. V dropped 6 bases and J dropped 3; count of bases not matched to a gene: 11. Germline-derived CDR1 and CDR2 are LNHDA and SQIVND (reference sequence).

V usage is TRBV6-1 and J usage is TRBJ1-1, with a possible D match to TRBD1 (5 bases). Germline lookup yields CDR1 MNHNS and CDR2 SASEGT. The CDR3 runs to 15 residues. Trimming pared 2 bases from V and 1 base from J, leaving 11 bases between. Here the CDR3 reads CASSEWWQGNTEAFF. The CDR3 DNA reads TGTGCCAGCAGTGAATGGTGGCAGGGGAACACTGAAGCTTTCTTT.

This rearrangement joins TRBV4-1 to TRBJ1-1, with D unresolved. Deletions cut 2 bases from V and 2 bases from J, with 9 bases between. Germline CDR1 reads MGHRA; CDR2 reads YSYEKL. The CDR3 covers 14 residues. The CDR3 nucleotides are TGCGCCAGCAGCCAAAGTCCCGGTAACACTGAAGCTTTCTTT. Amino acids: CASSQSPGNTEAFF.

This clone was recorded once. The chain has TRBV21-1 and TRBJ2-2; whether TRBD2, the table's D call, matches the DNA was not checked. TRBV21-1 is tagged as a pseudogene. This CDR3 contains 13 residues. CDR3 sequence (DNA): TGTGCCAGCAGCGACCGGGACTCCGGGGAGCTGTTTTTT. The encoded protein is CASSDRDSGELFF.

V gene TRBV5-1 combines with J gene TRBJ1-1; no definite D call. The germline V gene encodes CDR1 SGHRS and CDR2 YFSETQ. The V end was cut by 2 bases, the J end by 0 bases, with 11 bases between. The CDR3 runs to 15 residues. The CDR3 DNA reads as TGCGCCAGCAGCTTAACACCCCCCTTGAACACTGAAGCTTTCTTT. The encoded protein is CASSLTPPLNTEAFF. Full variable domain (missing parts from reference TRBV5-1 and TRBJ1-1): KAGVTQTPRYLIKTRGQQVTLSCSPISGHRSVSWYQQTPGQGLQFLFEYFSETQRNKGNFPGRFSGRQFSNSRSEMNVSTLELGDSALYLCASSLTPPLNTEAFFGQGTRLTVV.

This clone was seen a few times. V gene TRBV21-1 combines with J gene TRBJ1-2. TRBV21-1 is deemed a pseudogene. The CDR3 has 13 residues. The CDR3 is CASSVPDYYGYTF. The CDR3 bases are TGTGCCAGCAGCGTACCGGACTACTATGGCTACACCTTC.

This clone came up a few times. The chain uses TRBV30 and TRBJ1-1; D uncertain. V was trimmed by 4 bases and J by 0 bases, leaving 15 bases between them. From germline, CDR1 is GTSNPN and CDR2 SVGIG (reference sequence). There are 15 residues in the CDR3. The CDR3 nucleotides read TGTGCCTGGACAGGACCTTTCTCTATGAACACTGAAGCTTTCTTT. This encodes CAWTGPFSMNTEAFF.

This sequence joins TRBV5-1 and TRBJ1-1, with D perhaps TRBD1 (6 bases). Germline CDR1 and CDR2: SGHRS and YFSETQ. Deletions cut 3 bases from V and 1 base from J, with 10 bases between. The CDR3 totals 14 residues. The CDR3, as DNA: TGCGCCAGCAGCTACAAGACAGGGAACACTGAAGCTTTCTTT. Translating gives CASSYKTGNTEAFF.

This chain uses TRBV19 with TRBJ2-1, with 9 bases matching TRBD1. Trimming cost V 5 bases and J 8 bases; bases outside gene matches: 4. Germline loops: CDR1 LNHDA, CDR2 SQIVND (reference sequence). This CDR3 is 13 amino acids long. CDR3 bases: TGTGCCAGTAGTGACAGGGGGTGGGATGAGCAGTTCTTC. Translated: CASSDRGWDEQFF.

The chain recombines TRBV27 with TRBJ2-1; D perhaps matches TRBD2 (5 bases). The V end lost 5 bases, the J end lost 4 bases, and 9 bases lay between the germline ends. The germline gives CDR1 MNHEY, CDR2 SMNVEV (reference sequence). This CDR3 is 13 amino acids long. CDR3 loop: CASSPGVYNEQFF. CDR3 in DNA: TGTGCCAGCAGTCCCGGGGTATACAATGAGCAGTTCTTC.

The V and J genes are TRBV27 and TRBJ2-1; D is unclear. Germline V CDR1 and CDR2: MNHEY, SMNVEV (reference sequence). The ends were cut back, 3 bases at V and 8 bases at J, with 8 bases in the middle. CDR3 length equals 12 residues. CDR3 region: CASSFLNHEQFF. The CDR3 DNA reads as TGTGCCAGCAGTTTCCTTAACCATGAGCAGTTCTTC.

The chain employs TRBV29-1 and TRBJ2-5, with a possible D match to TRBD1 (6 bases). With 0 bases removed from V and 6 bases from J, the gap between germline ends came to 8 bases. The CDR3 covers 12 residues. Germline loops: CDR1 SQVTM, CDR2 ANQGSEA. The CDR3 DNA reads TGCAGCGTTGAAGAACAGGGACAGACCCAGTACTTC. Amino acid sequence: CSVEEQGQTQYF.

This chain uses TRBV15 with TRBJ1-5; D perhaps matches TRBD1 (5 bases). Germline CDR1 reads LNHNV; CDR2 reads YYDKDF (reference sequence). Trimming stripped 0 bases from V and 4 bases from J, with 7 bases between. The CDR3 has 14 amino acids. CDR3 coding DNA: TGTGCCACCAGCAGAGAGACAGATAATCAGCCCCAGCATTTT. Residues: CATSRETDNQPQHF.